The clone carrying this TCR beta chain was observed once. The data belong to a study of PD-L1 blockade in urothelial cancer. The protocol was immunoSEQ multiplex PCR, while the TCRdb copy is restricted to in-frame clones and leaves out a portion. Of about 44,000 clones listed, roughly 78% are singletons. V lost 1 base to trimming and J lost 1 base, with 14 bases between them. The CDR3 spans 17 residues. Germline V gene data show CDR1 as MNHEY and CDR2 as SMNVEV (reference sequence). All patients handed over anywhere from 1 to 8 samples, pretreatment and on-treatment. This TCR came from a man in his 70s with urothelial cancer. The input for sequencing was PBMCs, taken around atezolizumab (anti-PD-L1) treatment. The chain has TRBV27 and TRBJ1-5; TRBD1 is a possible D gene (6 bases). CDR3 DNA: TGTGCCAGCAGTTTATTACAGGGAGGGACGAGCAATCAGCCCCAGCATTTT. Translating gives CASSLLQGGTSNQPQHF.